This TCR beta chain was documented in a study of cytomegalovirus exposure and HLA in healthy donors. Germline CDR1 SGHDN, CDR2 FVKESK. The trim removed 4 bases at V and 1 base at J, leaving 10 bases unmatched. This CDR3 is 19 amino acids long. About this clone: No antigen is known for it.

Study-wide findings and caveats: Across all donors, roughly uniform sequencing depth was an assumption of the presence/absence analyses. Researchers reported in a later analysis that common viral pathogens appeared linked to several top clusters.

With 60 Vbeta and 13 Jbeta primers, the PCR was carried out. Sequencing was performed with immunoSEQ multiplex PCR; in TCRdb, only in-frame clones are kept and a portion is missing. The table has under 200,000 clones, about 64% seen once; the top ten hold approximately 1.5%. V is TRBV14 and J is TRBJ1-6, with TRBD1 matching over 10 bases. Material: PBMCs. The receptor comes from a man aged 45-65 years in good health and CMV-seronegative. The CDR3 DNA follows: TGTGCCAGCAGCCCCCGAACCGGGACAGGGGATTCCTATAATTCACCCCTCCACTTT. This translates into CASSPRTGTGDSYNSPLHF.